This TCR beta chain was identified in a study of cytomegalovirus exposure and HLA in healthy donors. Study observations and caveats: Some V segments could not be told apart, so they were left out, TRBV6-2 and TRBV6-3 among them.

The V end lost 6 bases, the J end lost 7 bases, and 10 bases lay between the germline ends. CDR3 size: 12 residues. Germline CDR1 is LNHDA and CDR2 is SQIVND (reference sequence). The PCR had 60 Vbeta and 13 Jbeta primers. TCRdb's copy holds only in-frame clones and misses some; the assay was immunoSEQ multiplex PCR. Of approximately 110,000 clones listed, approximately 72% are singletons. For this clone: Antigen unknown.

The sequence came from a woman in her forties in good health and CMV-seropositive. The sequenced sample was PBMCs. The rearrangement joins TRBV19 to TRBJ1-5; maybe TRBD1 (5 bases). DNA of the CDR3: TGTGCCAGTAGAGACGGGGGGCAGCCCCAGCATTTT. It encodes CASRDGGQPQHF.